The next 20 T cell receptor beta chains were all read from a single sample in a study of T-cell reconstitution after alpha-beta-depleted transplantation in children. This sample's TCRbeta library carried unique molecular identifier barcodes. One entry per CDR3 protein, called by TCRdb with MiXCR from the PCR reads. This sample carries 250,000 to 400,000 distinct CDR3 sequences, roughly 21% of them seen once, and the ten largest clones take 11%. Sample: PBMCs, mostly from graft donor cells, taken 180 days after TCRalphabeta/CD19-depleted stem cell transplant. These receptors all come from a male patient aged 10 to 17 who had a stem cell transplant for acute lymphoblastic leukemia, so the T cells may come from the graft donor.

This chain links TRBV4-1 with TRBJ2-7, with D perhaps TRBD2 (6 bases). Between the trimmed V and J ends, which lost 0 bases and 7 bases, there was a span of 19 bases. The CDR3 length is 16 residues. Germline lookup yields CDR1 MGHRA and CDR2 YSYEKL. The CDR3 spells CASSQEMPSGTGEQYF. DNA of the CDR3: TGCGCCAGCAGCCAAGAAATGCCGTCGGGGACTGGGGAGCAGTACTTC.

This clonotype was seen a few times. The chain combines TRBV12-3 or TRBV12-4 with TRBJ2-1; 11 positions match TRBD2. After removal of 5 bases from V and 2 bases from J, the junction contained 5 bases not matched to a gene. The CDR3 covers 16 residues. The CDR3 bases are TGTGCCAGCAGTCTAGAGACTAGCGGGGCCTACAATGAGCAGTTCTTC. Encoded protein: CASSLETSGAYNEQFF.

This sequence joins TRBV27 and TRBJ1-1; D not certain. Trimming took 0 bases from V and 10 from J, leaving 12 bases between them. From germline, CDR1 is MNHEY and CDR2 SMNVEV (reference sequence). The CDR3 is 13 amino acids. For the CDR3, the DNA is TGTGCCAGCAGTTTATCGGGCAGGCCAGTAGCTTTCTTT. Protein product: CASSLSGRPVAFF.

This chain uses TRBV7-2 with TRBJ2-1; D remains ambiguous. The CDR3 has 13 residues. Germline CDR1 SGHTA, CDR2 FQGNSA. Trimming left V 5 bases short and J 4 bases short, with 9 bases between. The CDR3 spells CASSQQAYNEQFF. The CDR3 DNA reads TGTGCCAGCAGCCAGCAAGCGTACAATGAGCAGTTCTTC.

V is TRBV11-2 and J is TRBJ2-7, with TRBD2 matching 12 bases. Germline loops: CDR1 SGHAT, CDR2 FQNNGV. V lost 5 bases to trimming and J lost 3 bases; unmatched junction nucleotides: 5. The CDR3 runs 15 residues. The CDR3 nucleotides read TGTGCCAGCAGCATAGGACTAGCGGGACTCTACGAGCAGTACTTC. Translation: CASSIGLAGLYEQYF.

CDR3 in DNA: TGTGCCAGCTCACCACGATGGCGGGGCGTCTCGAACACCGGGGAGCTGTTTTTT. Translation gives CASSPRWRGVSNTGELFF. The chain carries TRBV18 and TRBJ2-2; weak D call: TRBD2 (6 bases). CDR1 KGHSH and CDR2 LQKENI come from the germline V gene. The CDR3 sequence is 18 residues long. Trimming pared 1 base from V and 0 bases from J, leaving 15 bases between.

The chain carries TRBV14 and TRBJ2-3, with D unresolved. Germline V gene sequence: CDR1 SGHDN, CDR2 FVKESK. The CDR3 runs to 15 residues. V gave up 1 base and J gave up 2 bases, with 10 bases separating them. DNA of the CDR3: TGTGCCAGCAGCCAAGTGGGCTCCACCACAGATACGCAGTATTTT. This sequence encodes CASSQVGSTTDTQYF.

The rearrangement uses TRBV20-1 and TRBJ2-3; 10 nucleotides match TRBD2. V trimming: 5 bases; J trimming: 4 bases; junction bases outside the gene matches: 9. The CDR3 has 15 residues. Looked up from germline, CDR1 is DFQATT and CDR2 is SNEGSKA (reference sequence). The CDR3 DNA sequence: TGCAGTGCTTCGAAAATAGCGGGAGGAGCAGATACGCAGTATTTT. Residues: CSASKIAGGADTQYF.

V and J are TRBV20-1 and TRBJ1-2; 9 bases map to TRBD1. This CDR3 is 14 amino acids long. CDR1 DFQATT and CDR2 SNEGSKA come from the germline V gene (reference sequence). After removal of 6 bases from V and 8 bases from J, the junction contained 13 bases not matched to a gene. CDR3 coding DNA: TGCAGTGCCCACCTAAGGACAGGGGCCTGGGGCTACACCTTC. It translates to CSAHLRTGAWGYTF.

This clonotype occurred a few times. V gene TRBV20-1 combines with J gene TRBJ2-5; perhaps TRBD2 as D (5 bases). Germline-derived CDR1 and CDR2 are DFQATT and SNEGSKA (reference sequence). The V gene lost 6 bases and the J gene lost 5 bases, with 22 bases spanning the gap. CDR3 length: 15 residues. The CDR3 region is CSANLRRNRGETQYF. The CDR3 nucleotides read TGCAGTGCCAACCTCCGACGGAACCGAGGGGAGACCCAGTACTTC.

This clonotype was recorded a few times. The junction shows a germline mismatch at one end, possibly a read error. The CDR3 reads CSVEGWSSYEQYF. The CDR3 DNA sequence: TGCAGCGTCGAAGGGTGGAGCTCCTACGAGCAGTACTTC. The chain joins TRBV29-1 to TRBJ2-7; D not certain. CDR3 length: 13 amino acids. From germline, CDR1 is SQVTM and CDR2 ANQGSEA.

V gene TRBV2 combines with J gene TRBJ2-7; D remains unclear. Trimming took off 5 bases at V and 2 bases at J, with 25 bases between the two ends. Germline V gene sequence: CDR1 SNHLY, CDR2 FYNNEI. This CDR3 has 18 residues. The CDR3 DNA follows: TGTGCCAGCAGTCTAGGGTTTATTCCGGTAAGATCTACCTACGAGCAGTACTTC. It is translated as CASSLGFIPVRSTYEQYF.

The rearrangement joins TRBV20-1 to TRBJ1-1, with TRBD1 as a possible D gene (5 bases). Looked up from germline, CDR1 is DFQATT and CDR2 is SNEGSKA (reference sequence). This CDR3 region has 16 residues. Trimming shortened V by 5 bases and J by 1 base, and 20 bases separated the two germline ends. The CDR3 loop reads CSAPRKGAGANTEAFF. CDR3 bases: TGCAGTGCTCCCCGAAAAGGGGCAGGAGCGAACACTGAAGCTTTCTTT.

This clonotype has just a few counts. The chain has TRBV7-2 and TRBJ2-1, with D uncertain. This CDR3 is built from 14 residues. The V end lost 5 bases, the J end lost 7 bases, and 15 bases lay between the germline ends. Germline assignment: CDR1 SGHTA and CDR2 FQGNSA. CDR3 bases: TGTGCCAGCAGCCAGAGAGACACCGGGAATGAGCAGTTCTTC. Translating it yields CASSQRDTGNEQFF.

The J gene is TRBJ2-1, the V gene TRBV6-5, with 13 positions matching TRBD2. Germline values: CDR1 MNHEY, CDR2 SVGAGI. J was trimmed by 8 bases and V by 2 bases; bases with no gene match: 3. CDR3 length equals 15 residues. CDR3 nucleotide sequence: TGTGCCAGCAGTTACCTGGGACTAGCGGGATATGAGCAGTTCTTC. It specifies CASSYLGLAGYEQFF.

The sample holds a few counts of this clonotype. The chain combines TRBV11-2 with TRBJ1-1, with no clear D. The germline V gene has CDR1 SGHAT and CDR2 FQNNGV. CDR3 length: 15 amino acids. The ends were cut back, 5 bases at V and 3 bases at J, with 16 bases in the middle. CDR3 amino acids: CASSHGPVPHTEAFF. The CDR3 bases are TGTGCCAGCAGCCACGGGCCAGTTCCTCACACTGAAGCTTTCTTT.

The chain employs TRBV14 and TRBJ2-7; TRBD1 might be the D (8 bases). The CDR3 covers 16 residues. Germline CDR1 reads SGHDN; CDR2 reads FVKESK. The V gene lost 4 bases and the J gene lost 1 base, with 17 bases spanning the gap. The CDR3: CASSPTGQGGSYEQYF. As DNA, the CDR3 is TGTGCCAGCAGCCCCACCGGACAGGGAGGGTCCTACGAGCAGTACTTC.

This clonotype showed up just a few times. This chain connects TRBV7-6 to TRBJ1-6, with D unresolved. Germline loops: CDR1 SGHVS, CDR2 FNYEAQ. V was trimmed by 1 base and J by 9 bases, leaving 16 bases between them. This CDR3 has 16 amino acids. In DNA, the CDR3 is TGTGCCAGCAGCTTAGGGGCCTCCGGATACGGTTCACCCCTCCACTTT. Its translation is CASSLGASGYGSPLHF.

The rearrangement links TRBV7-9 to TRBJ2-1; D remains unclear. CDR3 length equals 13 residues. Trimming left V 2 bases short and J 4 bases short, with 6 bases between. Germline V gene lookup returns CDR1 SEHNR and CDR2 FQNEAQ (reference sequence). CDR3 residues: CASSLFGYNEQFF. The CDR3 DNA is TGTGCCAGCAGCTTATTTGGTTACAATGAGCAGTTCTTC.

CDR3 sequence (DNA): TGTGCCAGCAGTGAATGGGGGGACACTGAAGCTTTCTTT. Protein product: CASSEWGDTEAFF. The chain couples TRBV25-1 to TRBJ1-1; D is perhaps TRBD1 (5 bases). This CDR3 contains 13 residues. Trimming took 1 base from V and 3 from J, leaving 6 bases between them. Looked up from germline, CDR1 is MGHDK and CDR2 is SYGVNS.